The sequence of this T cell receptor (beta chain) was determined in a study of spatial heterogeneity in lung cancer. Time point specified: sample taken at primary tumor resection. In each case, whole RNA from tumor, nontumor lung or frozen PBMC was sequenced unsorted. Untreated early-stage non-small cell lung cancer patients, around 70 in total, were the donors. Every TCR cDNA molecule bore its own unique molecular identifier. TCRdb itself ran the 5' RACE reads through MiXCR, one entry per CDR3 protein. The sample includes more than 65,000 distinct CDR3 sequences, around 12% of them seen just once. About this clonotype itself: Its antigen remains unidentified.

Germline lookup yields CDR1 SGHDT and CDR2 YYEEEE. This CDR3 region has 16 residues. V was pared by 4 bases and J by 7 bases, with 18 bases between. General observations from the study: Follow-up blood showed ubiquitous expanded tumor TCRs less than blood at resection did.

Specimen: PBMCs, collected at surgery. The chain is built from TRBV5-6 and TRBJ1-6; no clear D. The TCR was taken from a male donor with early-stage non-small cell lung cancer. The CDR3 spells CASSPLSPLGNSPLHF. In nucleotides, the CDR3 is TGTGCCAGCAGCCCCTTGAGTCCCTTAGGAAATTCACCCCTCCACTTT.